A single sample gave rise to the 13 T cell receptor beta chains below, sequenced in a study of blood T cell repertoires in COVID-19. Profiled with immunoSEQ multiplex PCR; TCRdb holds only in-frame clones, not every one. This table has over 250,000 clones, 70% to 90% appearing once. The sample taken for sequencing was peripheral blood. These receptors came from a man aged 50 or older with active or convalescent COVID-19.

The chain uses TRBV15 and TRBJ2-3; D might be TRBD2 (5 bases). Looked up from germline, CDR1 is LNHNV and CDR2 is YYDKDF (reference sequence). Trimming left V 3 bases short and J 6 bases short, with 16 bases between. CDR3 size: 15 residues. The CDR3 spells CATSRDPLRADTQYF. Here the CDR3 DNA reads TGTGCCACCAGCAGGGATCCTCTGAGGGCGGATACGCAGTATTTT.

The chain uses TRBV6-1 and TRBJ2-7; the D gene is possibly TRBD2 (6 bases). The CDR3 extends over 15 amino acids. Trimming removed 1 base at V and 5 bases at J, with 15 bases between. Germline V lookup: CDR1 MNHNS, CDR2 SASEGT. The CDR3 loop reads CASSEENGGGDEQYF. As DNA, the CDR3 is TGTGCCAGCAGTGAAGAAAACGGTGGCGGGGACGAGCAGTACTTC.

CDR3 nucleotides: TGTGCCAGCAGCGTCCCGGGTAGCGACTATGGCTACACCTTC. This gives the protein CASSVPGSDYGYTF. V gene TRBV9 combines with J gene TRBJ1-2; D gene uncertain. V lost 2 bases and J lost 3, with 11 bases in between. The V gene's germline CDR1 is SGDLS and CDR2 YYNGEE. This CDR3 contains 14 residues. Full variable domain (outside the CDR3, taken from reference TRBV9 and TRBJ1-2): DSGVTQTPKHLITATGQRVTLRCSPRSGDLSVYWYQQSLDQGLQFLIQYYNGEERAKGNILERFSAQQFPDLHSELNLSSLELGDSALYFCASSVPGSDYGYTFGSGTRLTVV.

J is TRBJ2-3 and V is TRBV9, with D maybe TRBD2 (5 bases). With 7 bases removed from V and 4 bases from J, the gap between germline ends came to 19 bases. The germline V gene encodes CDR1 SGDLS and CDR2 YYNGEE. CDR3 length: 15 amino acids. CDR3 sequence: CASAAGHVDPDTQYF. The DNA of the CDR3 is TGTGCCAGCGCTGCGGGCCACGTGGATCCAGATACGCAGTATTTT. The entire variable domain, with the rest obtained from reference TRBV9 and TRBJ2-3, is as follows: DSGVTQTPKHLITATGQRVTLRCSPRSGDLSVYWYQQSLDQGLQFLIQYYNGEERAKGNILERFSAQQFPDLHSELNLSSLELGDSALYFCASAAGHVDPDTQYFGPGTRLTVL.

The DNA of the CDR3 is TGTGCCAGCAGTTCACCCGGGACAGGGATGGGGGAACTGTTTTTT. This sequence encodes CASSSPGTGMGELFF. V usage is TRBV28 and J usage is TRBJ1-4, with 9 nucleotides matching TRBD1. The germline gives CDR1 MDHEN, CDR2 SYDVKM. CDR3 length: 15 amino acids. V lost 4 bases and J lost 12; bases outside the gene matches: 12.

V usage is TRBV6-1 and J usage is TRBJ1-5; D possibly corresponds to TRBD1 (5 bases). CDR1 MNHNS and CDR2 SASEGT come from the germline V gene. The CDR3 consists of 19 residues. The V gene lost 2 bases and the J gene lost 2 bases, with 22 bases spanning the gap. CDR3 residues: CASSETPTYQGGRNQPQHF. The CDR3, as DNA: TGTGCCAGCAGTGAAACTCCCACTTACCAGGGAGGACGCAATCAGCCCCAGCATTTT.

This chain links TRBV5-1 with TRBJ2-2; D not certain. CDR3 size: 15 residues. Between the trimmed V and J ends, which lost 1 base and 5 bases, there was a span of 12 bases. Germline V lookup: CDR1 SGHRS, CDR2 YFSETQ. The CDR3 DNA reads TGCGCCAGCAGCTTGCAAGGAGTCGGGACCGGGGAGCTGTTTTTT. It specifies CASSLQGVGTGELFF.

The chain couples TRBV2 to TRBJ1-4; 10 nucleotides align to TRBD1. J gave up 8 bases and V 6 bases, and 9 bases lay outside the gene matches. This CDR3 region has 15 residues. Looked up from germline, CDR1 is SNHLY and CDR2 is FYNNEI. The CDR3, as DNA: TGTGCCAGCAGGGACTCCGGGACAGGGGCGGAAAAACTGTTTTTT. Amino acids: CASRDSGTGAEKLFF. Variable domain in full (rest from reference TRBV2 and TRBJ1-4): EPEVTQTPSHQVTQMGQEVILRCVPISNHLYFYWYRQILGQKVEFLVSFYNNEISEKSEIFDDQFSVERPDGSNFTLKIRSTKLEDSAMYFCASRDSGTGAEKLFFGSGTQLSVL.

This sequence joins TRBV5-6 and TRBJ1-1, with unresolved D. CDR1 is SGHDT and CDR2 is YYEEEE in the germline V gene. The V and J ends lost 2 bases and 7 bases respectively, with 12 bases between them. The CDR3 totals 13 residues. The CDR3 nucleotides are TGTGCCAGCAGCTTACCACCGGGGAATGAAGCTTTCTTT. Translated: CASSLPPGNEAFF. The full variable domain, in which reference TRBV5-6 and TRBJ1-1 provide the parts outside the CDR3, is DAGVTQSPTHLIKTRGQQVTLRCSPKSGHDTVSWYQQALGQGPQFIFQYYEEEERQRGNFPDRFSGHQFPNYSSELNVNALLLGDSALYLCASSLPPGNEAFFGQGTRLTVV.

This sequence joins TRBV3-1 (or the pseudogene TRBV3-2) and TRBJ2-1; 14 nucleotides agree with TRBD2. Germline V gives CDR1 LGHDT, CDR2 YNNKEL (reference sequence). This CDR3 spans 16 amino acids. Germline trimming cut 6 bases from V and 3 bases from J; bases unmatched to any gene: 4. The DNA for the CDR3 is TGTGCCAGCAGACCCGGGACTAGCGGGAGCTACAATGAGCAGTTCTTC. It specifies CASRPGTSGSYNEQFF.

Turning to this clone: Other nucleotide sequences from this sample produce the same CDR3. The V gene is TRBV6-5, the J gene TRBJ1-2; D is uncertain. The germline V gene encodes CDR1 MNHEY and CDR2 SVGAGI. Trimming shortened V by 2 bases and J by 7 bases, and 5 bases separated the two germline ends. The CDR3 loop spans 11 amino acids. The CDR3 sequence is CASSYGGGYTF. As DNA, the CDR3 is TGTGCCAGCAGTTACGGCGGTGGCTACACCTTC.

Details on this clone: The junction departs from the called germline gene at one end, perhaps through a read error. The chain links TRBV28 to TRBJ1-2; D remains ambiguous. The CDR3 totals 12 residues. Germline values: CDR1 MDHEN, CDR2 SYDVKM. The CDR3 coding sequence is TGTGCCAGCAGCTCCAGGCCTACCGTCAGACCCTTC. Its protein product is CASSSRPTVRPF.

The V gene is TRBV28, the J gene TRBJ2-4, with D tentatively TRBD1 (5 bases). Germline V lookup: CDR1 MDHEN, CDR2 SYDVKM. This CDR3 is 13 amino acids long. Trimming cost V 2 bases and J 6 bases, with 8 bases left between them. The CDR3 is CASSLRTPNIQYF. In DNA, the CDR3 is TGTGCCAGCAGTTTACGGACACCAAACATTCAGTACTTC.